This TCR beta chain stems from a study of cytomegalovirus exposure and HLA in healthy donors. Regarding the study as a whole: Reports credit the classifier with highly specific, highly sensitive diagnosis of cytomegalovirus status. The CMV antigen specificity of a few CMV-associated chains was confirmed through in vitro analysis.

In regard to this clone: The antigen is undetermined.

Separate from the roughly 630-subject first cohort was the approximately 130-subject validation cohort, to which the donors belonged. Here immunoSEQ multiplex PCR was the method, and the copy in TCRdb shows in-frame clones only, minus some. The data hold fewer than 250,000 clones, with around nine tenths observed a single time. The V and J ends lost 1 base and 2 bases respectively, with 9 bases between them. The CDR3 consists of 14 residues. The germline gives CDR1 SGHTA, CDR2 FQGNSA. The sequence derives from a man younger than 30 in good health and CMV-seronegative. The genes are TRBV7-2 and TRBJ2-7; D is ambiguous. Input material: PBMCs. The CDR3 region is CASSLGVTAYEQYF. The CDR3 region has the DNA TGTGCCAGCAGCTTAGGCGTCACAGCCTACGAGCAGTACTTC.